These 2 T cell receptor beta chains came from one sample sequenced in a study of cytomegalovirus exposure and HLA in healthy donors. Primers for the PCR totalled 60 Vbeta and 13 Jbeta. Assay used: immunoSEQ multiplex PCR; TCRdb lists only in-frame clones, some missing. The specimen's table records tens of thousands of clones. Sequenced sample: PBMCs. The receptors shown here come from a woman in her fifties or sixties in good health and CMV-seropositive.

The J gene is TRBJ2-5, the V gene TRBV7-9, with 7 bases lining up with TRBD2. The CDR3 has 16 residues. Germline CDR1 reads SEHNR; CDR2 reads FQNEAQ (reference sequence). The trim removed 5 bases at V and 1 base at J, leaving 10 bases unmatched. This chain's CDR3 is CASSPRLAEIQETQYF. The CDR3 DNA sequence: TGTGCCAGCAGCCCGAGGCTAGCGGAAATCCAAGAGACCCAGTACTTC.

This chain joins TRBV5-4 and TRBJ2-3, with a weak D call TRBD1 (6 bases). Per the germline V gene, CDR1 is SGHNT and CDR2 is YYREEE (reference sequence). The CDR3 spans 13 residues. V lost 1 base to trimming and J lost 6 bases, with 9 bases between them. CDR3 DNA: TGTGCCAGCAGCTTGCAGGGGTCGGATACGCAGTATTTT. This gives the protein CASSLQGSDTQYF. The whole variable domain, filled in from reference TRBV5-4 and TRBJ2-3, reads ETGVTQSPTHLIKTRGQQVTLRCSSQSGHNTVSWYQQALGQGPQFIFQYYREEENGRGNFPPRFSGLQFPNYSSELNVNALELDDSALYLCASSLQGSDTQYFGPGTRLTVL.